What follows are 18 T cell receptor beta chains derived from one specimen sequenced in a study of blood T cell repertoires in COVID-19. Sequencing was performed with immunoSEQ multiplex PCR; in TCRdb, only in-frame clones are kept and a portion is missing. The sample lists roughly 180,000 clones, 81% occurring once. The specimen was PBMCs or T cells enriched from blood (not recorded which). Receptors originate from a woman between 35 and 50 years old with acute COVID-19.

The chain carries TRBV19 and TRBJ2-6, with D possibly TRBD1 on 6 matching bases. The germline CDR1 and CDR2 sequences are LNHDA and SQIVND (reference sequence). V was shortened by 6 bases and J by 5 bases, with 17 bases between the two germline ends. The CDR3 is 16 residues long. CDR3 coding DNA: TGTGCCAGTAGCCTACAGGGATTCGCCCGGGCCAACGTCCTGACTTTC. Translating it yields CASSLQGFARANVLTF.

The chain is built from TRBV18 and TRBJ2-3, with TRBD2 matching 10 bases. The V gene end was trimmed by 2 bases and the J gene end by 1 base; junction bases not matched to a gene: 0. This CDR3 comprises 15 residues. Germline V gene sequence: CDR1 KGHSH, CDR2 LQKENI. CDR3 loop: CASSPGLAGTDTQYF. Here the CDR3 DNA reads TGTGCCAGCTCACCAGGACTAGCGGGCACAGATACGCAGTATTTT.

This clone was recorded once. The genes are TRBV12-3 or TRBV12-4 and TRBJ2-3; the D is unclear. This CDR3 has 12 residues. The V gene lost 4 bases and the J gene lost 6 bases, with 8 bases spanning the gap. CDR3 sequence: CASSSVRDTQYF. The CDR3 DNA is TGTGCCAGCAGTTCGGTCAGGGATACGCAGTATTTT.

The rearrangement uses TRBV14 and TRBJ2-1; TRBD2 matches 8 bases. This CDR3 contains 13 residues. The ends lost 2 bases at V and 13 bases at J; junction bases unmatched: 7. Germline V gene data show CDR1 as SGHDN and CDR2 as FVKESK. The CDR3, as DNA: TGTGCCAGCAGCCAAATTAGCGGGATAGGTCAGTTCTTC. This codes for CASSQISGIGQFF.

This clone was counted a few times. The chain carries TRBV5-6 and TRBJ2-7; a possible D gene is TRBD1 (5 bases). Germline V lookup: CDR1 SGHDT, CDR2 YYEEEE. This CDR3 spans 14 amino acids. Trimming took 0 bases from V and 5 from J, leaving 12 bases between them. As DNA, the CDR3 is TGTGCCAGCAGCTTGGAGCAGGGAACCCACGAGCAGTACGTC. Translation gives CASSLEQGTHEQYV.

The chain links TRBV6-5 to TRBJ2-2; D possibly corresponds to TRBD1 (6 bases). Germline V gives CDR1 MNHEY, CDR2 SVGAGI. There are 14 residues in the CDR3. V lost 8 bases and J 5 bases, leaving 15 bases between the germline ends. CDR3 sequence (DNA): TGTGCCAGCTTTCTGACAGGCCGGACCGGGGAGCTGTTTTTT. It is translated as CASFLTGRTGELFF.

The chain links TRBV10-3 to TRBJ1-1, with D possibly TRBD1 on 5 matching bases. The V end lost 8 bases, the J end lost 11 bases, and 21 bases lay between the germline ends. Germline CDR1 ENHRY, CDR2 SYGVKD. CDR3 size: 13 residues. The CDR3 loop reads CAIHKWGRRLAFF. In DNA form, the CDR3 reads TGTGCCATCCACAAGTGGGGCCGGCGTTTGGCTTTCTTT.

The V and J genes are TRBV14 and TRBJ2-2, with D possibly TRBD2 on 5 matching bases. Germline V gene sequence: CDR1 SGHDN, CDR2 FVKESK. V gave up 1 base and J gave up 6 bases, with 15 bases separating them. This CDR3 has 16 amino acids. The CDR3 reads CASSQGEMRVPGELFF. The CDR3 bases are TGTGCCAGCAGCCAAGGCGAGATGCGGGTCCCCGGGGAGCTGTTTTTT. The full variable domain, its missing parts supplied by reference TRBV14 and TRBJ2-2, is EAGVTQFPSHSVIEKGQTVTLRCDPISGHDNLYWYRRVMGKEIKFLLHFVKESKQDESGMPNNRFLAERTGGTYSTLKVQPAELEDSGVYFCASSQGEMRVPGELFFGEGSRLTVL.

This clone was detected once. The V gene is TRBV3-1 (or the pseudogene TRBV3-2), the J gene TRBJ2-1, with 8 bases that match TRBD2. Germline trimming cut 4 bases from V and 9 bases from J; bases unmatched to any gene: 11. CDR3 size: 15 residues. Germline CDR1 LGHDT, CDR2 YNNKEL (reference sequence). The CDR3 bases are TGTGCCAGCAGCCCCCCTACCGGGAGGGCCTTTGAGCAGTTCTTC. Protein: CASSPPTGRAFEQFF.

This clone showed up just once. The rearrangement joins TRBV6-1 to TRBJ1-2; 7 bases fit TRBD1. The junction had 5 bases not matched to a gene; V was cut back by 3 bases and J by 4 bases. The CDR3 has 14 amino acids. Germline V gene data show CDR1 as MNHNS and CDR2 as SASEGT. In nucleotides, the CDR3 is TGTGCCAGCAGTGATACAGGGGAGTCCTATGGCTACACCTTC. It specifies CASSDTGESYGYTF.

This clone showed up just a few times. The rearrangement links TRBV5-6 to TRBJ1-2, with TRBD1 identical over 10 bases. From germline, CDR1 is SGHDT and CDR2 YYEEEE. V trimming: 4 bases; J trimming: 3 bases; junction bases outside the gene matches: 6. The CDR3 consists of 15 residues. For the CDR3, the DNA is TGTGCCAGCAGCCACCGGGACAGGGGCCACTATGGCTACACCTTC. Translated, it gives CASSHRDRGHYGYTF.

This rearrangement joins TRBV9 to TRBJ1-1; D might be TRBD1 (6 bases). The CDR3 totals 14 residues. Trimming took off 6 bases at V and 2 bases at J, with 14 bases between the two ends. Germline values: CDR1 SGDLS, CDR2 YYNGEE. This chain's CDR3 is CASNTGLGNTEAFF. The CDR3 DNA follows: TGTGCCAGCAATACAGGGTTGGGAAACACTGAAGCTTTCTTT. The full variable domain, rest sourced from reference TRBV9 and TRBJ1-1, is DSGVTQTPKHLITATGQRVTLRCSPRSGDLSVYWYQQSLDQGLQFLIQYYNGEERAKGNILERFSAQQFPDLHSELNLSSLELGDSALYFCASNTGLGNTEAFFGQGTRLTVV.

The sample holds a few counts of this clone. The DNA of the CDR3 is TGCGCCAGCAGCCAAGATTACAGACCCCAGGGATGGATCGGTGAAAAACTGTTTTTT. It translates to CASSQDYRPQGWIGEKLFF. V and J are TRBV4-1 and TRBJ1-4, with a weak D call TRBD1 (5 bases). Germline CDR1 reads MGHRA; CDR2 reads YSYEKL. V was cut by 0 bases and J by 7 bases, with 24 bases left in between. The CDR3 length is 19 residues.

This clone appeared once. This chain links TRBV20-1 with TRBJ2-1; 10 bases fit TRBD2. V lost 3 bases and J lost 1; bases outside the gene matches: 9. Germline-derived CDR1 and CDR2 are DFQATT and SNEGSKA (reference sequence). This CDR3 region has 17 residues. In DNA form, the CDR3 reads TGCAGTGCTAGTGCAGCGGGAGGGTCGGAGTCCTACAATGAGCAGTTCTTC. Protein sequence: CSASAAGGSESYNEQFF.

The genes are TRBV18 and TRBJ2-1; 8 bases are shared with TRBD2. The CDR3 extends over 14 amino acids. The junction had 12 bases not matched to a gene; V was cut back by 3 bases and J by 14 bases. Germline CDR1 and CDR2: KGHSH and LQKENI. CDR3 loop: CASSPLDTSGSKFF. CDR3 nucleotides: TGTGCCAGCTCACCCCTGGACACGAGCGGGAGTAAGTTCTTC.

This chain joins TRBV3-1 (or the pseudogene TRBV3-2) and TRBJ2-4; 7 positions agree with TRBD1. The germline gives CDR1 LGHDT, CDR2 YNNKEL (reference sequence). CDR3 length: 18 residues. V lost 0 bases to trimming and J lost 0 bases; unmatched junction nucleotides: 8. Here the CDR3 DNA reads TGTGCCAGCAGCCAAGATAGGGGGCGACCGGGAGCCAAAAACATTCAGTACTTC. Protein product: CASSQDRGRPGAKNIQYF.

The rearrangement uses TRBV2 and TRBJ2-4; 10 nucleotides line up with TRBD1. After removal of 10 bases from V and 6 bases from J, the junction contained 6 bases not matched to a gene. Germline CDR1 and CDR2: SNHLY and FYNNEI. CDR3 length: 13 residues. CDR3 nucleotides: TGTGCCACCGGGACAGGGGCGGGAAACATTCAGTACTTC. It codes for CATGTGAGNIQYF.

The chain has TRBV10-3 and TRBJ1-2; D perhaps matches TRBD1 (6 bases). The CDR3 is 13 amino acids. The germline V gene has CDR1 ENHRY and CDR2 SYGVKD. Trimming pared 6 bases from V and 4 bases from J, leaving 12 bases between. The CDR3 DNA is TGTGCCATCAGCGGAGACAGGCCCTATGGCTACACCTTC. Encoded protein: CAISGDRPYGYTF.